The entry below gives a single T cell receptor beta chain sequence along with its context. Its specificity is not known. This entry belongs to a study of cytomegalovirus exposure and HLA in healthy donors. The study's findings and limits: The finding came from a later analysis; first-cohort TCR clusters tended to co-occur in the 95 to 150 validation repertoires. Most TCR sequences were uncommon, yet certain public TCRs appeared in many donors.

The protocol was immunoSEQ multiplex PCR, while the TCRdb copy is restricted to in-frame clones and leaves out a portion. The sample has tens of thousands of clones, less than 96% seen once. The CDR3 runs 13 residues. Germline V gene lookup returns CDR1 SQVTM and CDR2 ANQGSEA. The ends were cut back, 2 bases at V and 0 bases at J, with 5 bases in the middle. The sequence was obtained from a man aged 18 to 29 in good health and CMV-seropositive. V is TRBV29-1 and J is TRBJ2-1, with unresolved D. The sequencing input was PBMCs. The CDR3 DNA sequence: TGCAGCGTTGAACCTAGCTCCTACAATGAGCAGTTCTTC. Protein product: CSVEPSSYNEQFF.